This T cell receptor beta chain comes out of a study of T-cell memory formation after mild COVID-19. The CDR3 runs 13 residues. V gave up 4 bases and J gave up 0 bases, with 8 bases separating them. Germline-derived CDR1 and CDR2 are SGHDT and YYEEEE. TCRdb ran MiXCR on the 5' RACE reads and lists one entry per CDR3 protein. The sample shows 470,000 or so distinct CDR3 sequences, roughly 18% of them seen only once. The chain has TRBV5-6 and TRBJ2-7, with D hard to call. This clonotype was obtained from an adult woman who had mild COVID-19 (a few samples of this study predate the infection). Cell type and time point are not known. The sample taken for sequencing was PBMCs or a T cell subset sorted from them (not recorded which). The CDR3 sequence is CASSLLASYEQYF. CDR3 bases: TGTGCCAGCAGCCTGCTGGCCTCCTACGAGCAGTACTTC.